This T cell receptor beta chain was retrieved from a study of blood T cell repertoires in COVID-19. Turning to the study itself: The United States, Italy and Spain provided the acute and convalescent COVID-19 samples. T cells, B-cell-depleted T cells, or PBMCs provided the cDNA or gDNA that served as material.

This CDR3 is built from 14 residues. V dropped 1 base and J dropped 9; count of bases not matched to a gene: 1. Germline CDR1 SGDLS, CDR2 YYNGEE. Authors' analysis steps: For nucleated cells, counts were estimated from reference gene primer amplification. The repertoire was sequenced with immunoSEQ multiplex PCR; TCRdb's copy has only in-frame clones and lacks some. The V and J calls and clone size are taken from that table; D and trimming were inferred from the DNA. Of about 150,000 clones in the sample, approximately 80% were seen once. This clone was observed a few times. The same CDR3 is also encoded by other DNA sequences in this sample.

Material: peripheral blood. The J gene is TRBJ2-1, the V gene TRBV9; TRBD2 matches 13 bases. This receptor was obtained from a man between 60 and 75 years old with active or convalescent COVID-19. The DNA for the CDR3 is TGTGCCAGCAGCGTACGGACTAGCGGGAGTGAGCAGTTCTTC. It encodes CASSVRTSGSEQFF.